This paragraph covers one T cell receptor beta chain sequence. Its antigen is currently unknown. A read error may be the cause here, since a much bigger clone is one base away. These data come from a study of tumor-infiltrating lymphocytes in primary liver carcinoma. In the study overall: All patients had surgically resected primary liver carcinoma. Study-wide points: The top-250-clone fraction was significantly higher in tumors than in blood (p = 0.039).

The authors took blood RNA from unsorted whole blood and also extracted germline DNA. Patients carried chronic HBV infection without prior treatment. Germline-derived CDR1 and CDR2 are SQVTM and ANQGSEA. CDR3 size: 13 residues. With a constant-region primer, TCR beta cDNA was made from approximately 500 ng of total RNA. Slightly modified ARM-PCR served as the procedure for the TCR beta libraries. These libraries came from three rounds of nested multiplex PCR. TRBV1-TRBV30 forward primers paired with a C-beta reverse primer drove the first two PCR rounds, 10 cycles each. TCRdb re-called the multiplex PCR reads with MiXCR, one entry per CDR3 protein. The sample yields 300,000 to 350,000 distinct CDR3 sequences, about 65% seen once.

This clonotype originated in a man between 35 and 55 years old with primary liver carcinoma and hepatitis B virus infection. The sequencing sample was made of peripheral blood. The chain carries TRBV29-1 and TRBJ1-2, with D maybe TRBD1 (6 bases). In DNA form, the CDR3 reads TGCAGGGTGCTAGGGGGTCGGGACTATGGCTACACCTTC. It yields the protein CRVLGGRDYGYTF.